This is a list of T cell receptor beta chains from one sample in a study of tumor-infiltrating lymphocytes in primary liver carcinoma. One entry per CDR3 protein, called by TCRdb with MiXCR from the multiplex PCR reads. This sample has roughly 190,000 distinct CDR3 sequences, with 85% found just once. The sample was tumor tissue from primary liver carcinoma. The origin of the receptors is a man aged 35 to 55 with primary liver carcinoma and hepatitis B virus infection. Each CDR3 is given with its conserved first and last residue. The order of the fields is J gene, clone size, V gene, D gene, CDR3 protein, CDR3 DNA. The D gene is left open where the match is weak. Clone size is not always given. Where it is, it says once, few, many or a class for expanded clones.

TRBJ2-7 NA TRBV4-2 NA CASSQVNSYEKYF TGTGCCAGCAGCCAAGTAAATTCCTACGAGAAGTACTTC
TRBJ1-5 NA TRBV11-3 NA CTSSLNLGVAQPQHF TGTACCAGCAGCTTAAATCTGGGGGTGGCTCAGCCCCAACATTTT
TRBJ2-3 NA TRBV7-2 TRBD2 CASRGGRQPGGQNF TGTGCCTCAAGGGGCGGGAGGCAACCCGGGGGGCAGAATTTT
TRBJ2-3 NA TRBV6-2/TRBV6-3 NA CASRRSPYSTDTQYF TGTGCCAGCAGGCGATCCCCGTACAGCACAGATACGCAGTATTTT
TRBJ1-5 NA TRBV5-4 NA CASSSDGNSNQSQHF TGTGCCAGCAGCAGCGACGGAAATAGCAATCAGTCCCAGCATTTC
TRBJ2-3 NA TRBV11-1 NA CANGNWGEENRQYF TGTGCCAACGGCAATTGGGGGGAGGAAAATAGGCAGTATTTT
TRBJ1-4 few TRBV4-3 TRBD1 CASSRGQGGEELFF TGCGCCAGCAGCCGCGGACAGGGGGGAGAAGAACTATTTTTT
TRBJ2-7 NA TRBV11-2 NA CARSSNINSYEQYF TGTGCCAGGAGCTCTAACATAAACTCCTACGAGCAGTACTTC
TRBJ2-1 once TRBV12-3/TRBV12-4 NA CASARRGWDLLNEQFF TGTGCCAGTGCCCGAAGGGGCTGGGATTTACTTAATGAGCAGTTCTTC
TRBJ2-1 NA TRBV12-3/TRBV12-4 TRBD2 CTSTKNTPGLAANEQFF TGTACCAGCACCAAAAACACCCCTGGACTAGCGGCCAATGAGCAGTTCTTC
TRBJ2-7 NA TRBV29-1 NA CNVMTSGTATPYEQYF TGCAACGTCATGACATCTGGGACCGCCACTCCCTACGAGCAGTACTTC
TRBJ2-5 NA TRBV11-2 NA CASSLGVVFRLQETQYF TGTGCCAGCAGCTTAGGGGTCGTCTTCCGACTCCAAGAGACCCAGTACTTC
TRBJ2-2 once TRBV4-3 NA CAISPRSPTRGGFTGELFF TGCGCCATCAGCCCCCGAAGCCCGACAAGGGGCGGCTTCACCGGGGAGCTGTTTTTT
TRBJ1-1 few TRBV5-1 NA CASRGGGGMNTEAFF TGCGCCAGCCGGGGAGGGGGAGGAATGAACACTGAAGCTTTCTTT
TRBJ2-5 NA TRBV6-1 NA CATRSESDYQETQYF TGTGCAACCAGGTCAGAATCAGACTACCAAGAGACCCAGTACTTC
TRBJ2-5 NA TRBV5-5 NA CASSFRARGKLGETQYF TGTGCCAGCAGCTTTCGAGCACGAGGAAAACTGGGTGAGACCCAGTACTTC
TRBJ2-1 NA TRBV29-1 NA CSVEAIGVLRFF TGTAGCGTTGAAGCCATCGGGGTTCTAAGGTTCTTC
TRBJ2-4 many TRBV4-2 NA CASSSQGRENIQYF TGTGCCAGCAGTTCGCAGGGAAGGGAAAACATTCAGTACTTC
TRBJ2-3 NA TRBV28 NA CASSPWKNQPQYF TGTGCCAGCAGCCCCTGGAAGAATCAGCCCCAGTATTTT
TRBJ2-5 NA TRBV12-3/TRBV12-4 NA CVSSHEVPGGGETQYF TGTGTCAGCAGCCATGAGGTTCCTGGGGGCGGTGAGACCCAGTACTTC
TRBJ2-1 NA TRBV11-2 NA CANSPLRRSSYNEQFF TGTGCCAACAGCCCGCTTCGGCGGAGTTCCTACAATGAACAGTTCTTC
TRBJ2-5 NA TRBV11-1 NA CASSQLGESQYF TGTGCTAGCAGCCAGTTGGGGGAGAGCCAGTACTTC
TRBJ2-1 NA TRBV7-3 NA CASSLGPSSQNEQSF TGTGCCAGCAGCTTAGGCCCGAGCTCCCAGAATGAGCAGTCCTTC
TRBJ2-7 NA TRBV11-3 NA CASSVGKSYEQYF TGTGCCAGCAGTGTGGGAAAGTCCTATGAGCAGTACTTC
TRBJ2-2 NA TRBV6-2/TRBV6-3 NA CASSRAGIPFSGELFF TGTGCCAGCAGCCGAGCCGGTATACCTTTCAGCGGGGAGCTGTTTTTT